This T cell receptor (beta chain) was sequenced during a study of cytomegalovirus exposure and HLA in healthy donors. The CDR3 has 13 amino acids. Trimming pared 5 bases from V and 4 bases from J, leaving 9 bases between. Germline V lookup: CDR1 LNHDA, CDR2 SQIVND (reference sequence). The PCR contained 60 Vbeta and 13 Jbeta primers. This table comes from immunoSEQ multiplex PCR, and its TCRdb copy is limited to in-frame clones, with some not included. The table has approximately 27,000 clones, roughly 68% seen once. This clone was found a few times. Its specificity is unknown. Study findings and constraints: The number of N-insertions in an Asian-associated ancestry cluster was reportedly below the approximately 700-donor mean in a later analysis. With high specificity and sensitivity, the classifier reportedly diagnosed cytomegalovirus status. It was confirmed in vitro that a few of the CMV-associated chains were specific for CMV antigens.

This sequence originates from a woman aged 50 to 60 in good health and CMV-seronegative. The rearrangement links TRBV19 to TRBJ1-5, with D perhaps TRBD1 (6 bases). The sequenced sample was PBMCs. Here the CDR3 DNA reads TGTGCCAGTAGTGACAGGAGGAATCAGCCCCAGCATTTT. It translates to CASSDRRNQPQHF.